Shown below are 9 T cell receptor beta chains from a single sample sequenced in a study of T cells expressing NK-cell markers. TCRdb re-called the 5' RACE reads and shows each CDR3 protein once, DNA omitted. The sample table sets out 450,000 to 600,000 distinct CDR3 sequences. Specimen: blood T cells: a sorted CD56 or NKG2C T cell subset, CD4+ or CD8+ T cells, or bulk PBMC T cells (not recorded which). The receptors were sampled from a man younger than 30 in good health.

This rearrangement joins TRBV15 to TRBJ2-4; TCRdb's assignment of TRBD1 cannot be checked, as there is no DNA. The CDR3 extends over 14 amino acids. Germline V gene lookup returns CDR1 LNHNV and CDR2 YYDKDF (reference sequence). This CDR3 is CATSSAGQRNIQYF. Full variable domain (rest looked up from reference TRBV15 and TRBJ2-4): DAMVIQNPRYQVTQFGKPVTLSCSQTLNHNVMYWYQQKSSQAPKLLFHYYDKDFNNEADTPDNFQSRRPNTSFCFLDIRSPGLGDTAMYLCATSSAGQRNIQYFGAGTRLSVL.

CDR3: CASSLGTVKGEQYF. The J gene is TRBJ2-7, the V gene TRBV5-1; the TCRdb D gene call, TRBD1, has no DNA to confirm it. Germline lookup yields CDR1 SGHRS and CDR2 YFSETQ. CDR3 length: 14 amino acids.

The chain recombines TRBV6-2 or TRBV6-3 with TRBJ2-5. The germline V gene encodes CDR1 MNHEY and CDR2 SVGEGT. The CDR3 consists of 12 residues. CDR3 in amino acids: CASSYPDRDPVF.

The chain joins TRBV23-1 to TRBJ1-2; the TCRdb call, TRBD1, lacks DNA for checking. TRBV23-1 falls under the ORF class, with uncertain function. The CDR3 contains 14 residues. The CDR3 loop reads CASSSTGEYYGYTF.

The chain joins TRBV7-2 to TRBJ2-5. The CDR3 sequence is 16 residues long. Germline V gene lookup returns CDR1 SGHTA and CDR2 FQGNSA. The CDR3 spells CASSPSTAKGAETQYF.

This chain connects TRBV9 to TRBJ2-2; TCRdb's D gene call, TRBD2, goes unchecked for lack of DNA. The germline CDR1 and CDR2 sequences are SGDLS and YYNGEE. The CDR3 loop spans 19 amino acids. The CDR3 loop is CASSVALAGVTPDTGELFF. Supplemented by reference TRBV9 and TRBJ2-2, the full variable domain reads DSGVTQTPKHLITATGQRVTLRCSPRSGDLSVYWYQQSLDQGLQFLIQYYNGEERAKGNILERFSAQQFPDLHSELNLSSLELGDSALYFCASSVALAGVTPDTGELFFGEGSRLTVL.

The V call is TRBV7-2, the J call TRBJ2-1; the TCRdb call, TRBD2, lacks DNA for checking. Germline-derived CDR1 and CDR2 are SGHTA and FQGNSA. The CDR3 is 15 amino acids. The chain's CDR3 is CASSAAAGHTGEQFF.

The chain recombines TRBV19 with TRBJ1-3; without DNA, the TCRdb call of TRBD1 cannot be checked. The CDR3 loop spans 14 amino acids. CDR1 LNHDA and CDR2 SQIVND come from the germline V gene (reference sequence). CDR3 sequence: CASSIGTARNTIYF.

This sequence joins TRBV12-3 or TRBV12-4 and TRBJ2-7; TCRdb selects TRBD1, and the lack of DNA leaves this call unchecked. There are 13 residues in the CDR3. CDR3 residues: CASSLRQGGEQYF.